This T cell receptor (beta chain) was documented in a study of shared clonotypes between healthy human individuals. In germline, CDR1 is SGHDN, CDR2 FVKESK. This CDR3 is built from 16 residues. With V trimmed by 1 base and J by 8 bases, 5 bases remained unmatched. Clones were read by immunoSEQ multiplex PCR, and TCRdb kept only the in-frame ones, dropping some. The profile shows about 1.4 million clones, roughly 96% of them singletons. This chain connects TRBV14 to TRBJ2-1; 13 bases match TRBD2. Sequenced material: naive CD4+ T cells sorted from blood. Specified subset: CD45RA+ positively selected. The TCR sequence derives from a man aged 25 to 45 in good health. DNA for the CDR3: TGTGCCAGCAGCCAAGGGACTAGCGGGAGTGCCGATGAGCAGTTCTTC. It codes for CASSQGTSGSADEQFF.